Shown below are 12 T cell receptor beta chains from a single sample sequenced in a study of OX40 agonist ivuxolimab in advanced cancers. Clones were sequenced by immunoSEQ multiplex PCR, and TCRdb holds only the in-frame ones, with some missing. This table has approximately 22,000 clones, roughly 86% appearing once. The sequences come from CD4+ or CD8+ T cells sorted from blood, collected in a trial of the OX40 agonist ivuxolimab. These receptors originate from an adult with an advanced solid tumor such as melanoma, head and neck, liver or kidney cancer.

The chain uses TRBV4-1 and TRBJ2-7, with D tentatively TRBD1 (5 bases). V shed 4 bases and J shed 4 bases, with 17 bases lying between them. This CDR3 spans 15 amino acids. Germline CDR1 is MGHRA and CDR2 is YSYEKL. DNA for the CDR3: TGCGCCAGCAGCCTACAGGACATTCAACCTTACGAGCAGTACTTC. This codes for CASSLQDIQPYEQYF.

CDR3 sequence reads: CASSDERTADYGYTF. Written as DNA, the CDR3 is TGTGCCAGCAGTGATGAAAGGACAGCGGACTATGGCTACACCTTC. The rearrangement joins TRBV2 to TRBJ1-2, with D tentatively TRBD1 (6 bases). Germline V CDR1 and CDR2: SNHLY, FYNNEI. CDR3 length equals 15 residues. V lost 3 bases to trimming and J lost 3 bases, with 14 bases between them.

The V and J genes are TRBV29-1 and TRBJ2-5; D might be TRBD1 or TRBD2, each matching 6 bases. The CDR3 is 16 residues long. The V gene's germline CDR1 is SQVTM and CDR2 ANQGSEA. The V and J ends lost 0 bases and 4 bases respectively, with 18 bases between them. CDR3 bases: TGCAGCGTTGAAGAGCCCGGGGGCCAACACGGAGAGACCCAGTACTTC. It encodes CSVEEPGGQHGETQYF.

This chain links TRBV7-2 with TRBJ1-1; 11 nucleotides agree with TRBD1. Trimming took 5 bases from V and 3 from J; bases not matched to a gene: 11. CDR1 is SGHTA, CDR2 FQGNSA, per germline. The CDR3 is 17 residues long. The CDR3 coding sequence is TGTGCCAGCAGCCCTAGGGAGAGGACAGGGGGCCACACTGAAGCTTTCTTT. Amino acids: CASSPRERTGGHTEAFF. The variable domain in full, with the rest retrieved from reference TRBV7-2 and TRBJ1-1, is GAGVSQSPSNKVTEKGKDVELRCDPISGHTALYWYRQSLGQGLEFLIYFQGNSAPDKSGLPSDRFSAERTGGSVSTLTIQRTQQEDSAVYLCASSPRERTGGHTEAFFGQGTRLTVV.

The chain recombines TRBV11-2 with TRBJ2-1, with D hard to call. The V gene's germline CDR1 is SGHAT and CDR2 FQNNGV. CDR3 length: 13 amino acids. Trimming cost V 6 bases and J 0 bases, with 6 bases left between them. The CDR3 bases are TGTGCCAGCAGACCGGACTCCTACAATGAGCAGTTCTTC. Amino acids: CASRPDSYNEQFF.

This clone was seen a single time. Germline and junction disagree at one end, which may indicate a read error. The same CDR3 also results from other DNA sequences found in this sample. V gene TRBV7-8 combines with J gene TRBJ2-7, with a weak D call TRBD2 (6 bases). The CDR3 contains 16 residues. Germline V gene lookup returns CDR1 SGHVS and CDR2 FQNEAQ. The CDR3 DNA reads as TGTGCCAGTAGCTTTTATCTCGGAGGGGTGTACGACGAGCAGTACTTC. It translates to CASSFYLGGVYDEQYF.

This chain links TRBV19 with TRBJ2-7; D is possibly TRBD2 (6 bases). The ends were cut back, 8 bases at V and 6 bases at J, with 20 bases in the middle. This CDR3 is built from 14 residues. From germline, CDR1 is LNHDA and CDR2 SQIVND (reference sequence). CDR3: CASQTGTGTFEQYF. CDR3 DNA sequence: TGTGCCAGTCAAACCGGGACTGGAACTTTCGAGCAGTACTTC.

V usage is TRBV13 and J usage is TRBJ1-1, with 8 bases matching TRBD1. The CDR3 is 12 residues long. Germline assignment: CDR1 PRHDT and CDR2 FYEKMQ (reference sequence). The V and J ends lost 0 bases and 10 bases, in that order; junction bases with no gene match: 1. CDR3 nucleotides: TGTGCCAGCAGCTTAGGGACAGGGGCAGCTTTCTTT. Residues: CASSLGTGAAFF.

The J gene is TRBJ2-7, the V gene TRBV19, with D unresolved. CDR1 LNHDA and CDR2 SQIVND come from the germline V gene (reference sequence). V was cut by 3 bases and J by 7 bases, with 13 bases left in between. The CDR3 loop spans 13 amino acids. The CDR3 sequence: CASSMDHRREQYF. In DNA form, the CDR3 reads TGTGCCAGTAGTATGGACCACCGGCGTGAGCAGTACTTC.

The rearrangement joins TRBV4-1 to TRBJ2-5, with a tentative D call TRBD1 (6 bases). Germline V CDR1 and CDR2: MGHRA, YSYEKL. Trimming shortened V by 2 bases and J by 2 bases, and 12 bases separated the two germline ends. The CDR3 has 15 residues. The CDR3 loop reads CASSQNPGQQETQYF. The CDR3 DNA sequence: TGCGCCAGCAGCCAAAACCCTGGACAGCAAGAGACCCAGTACTTC.

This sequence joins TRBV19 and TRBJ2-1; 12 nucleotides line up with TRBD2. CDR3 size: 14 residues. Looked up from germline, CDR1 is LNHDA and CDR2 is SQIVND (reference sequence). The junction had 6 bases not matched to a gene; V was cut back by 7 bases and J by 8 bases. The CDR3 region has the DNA TGTGCCAGTACCTCTAGCGGGGGGGCCGATGAGCAGTTCTTC. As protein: CASTSSGGADEQFF.

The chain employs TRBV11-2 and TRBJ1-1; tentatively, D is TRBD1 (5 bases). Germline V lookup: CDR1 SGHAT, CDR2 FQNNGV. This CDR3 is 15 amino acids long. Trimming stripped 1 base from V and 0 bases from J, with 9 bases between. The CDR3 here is CASSLVGVMNTEAFF. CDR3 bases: TGTGCCAGCAGCTTAGTAGGGGTAATGAACACTGAAGCTTTCTTT. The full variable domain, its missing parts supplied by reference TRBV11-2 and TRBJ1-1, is EAGVAQSPRYKIIEKRQSVAFWCNPISGHATLYWYQQILGQGPKLLIQFQNNGVVDDSQLPKDRFSAERLKGVDSTLKIQPAKLEDSAVYLCASSLVGVMNTEAFFGQGTRLTVV.